These 24 T cell receptor beta chains were all obtained from the same sample, sequenced in a study of control samples from healthy donors and cancer patients. The repertoire was sequenced with immunoSEQ multiplex PCR; TCRdb's copy has only in-frame clones and lacks some. Of some 220,000 clones in the sample, 85% to 95% are singletons; the top ten hold approximately 1.6%. The specimen sequenced was blood. These receptors all come from a man in his fifties or sixties in good health.

The V and J genes are TRBV2 and TRBJ2-5, with 11 bases matching TRBD1. Germline V lookup: CDR1 SNHLY, CDR2 FYNNEI. This CDR3 has 15 residues. V lost 3 bases and J lost 5; bases outside the gene matches: 5. CDR3 sequence: CASSDGDRGRETQYF. For the CDR3, the DNA is TGTGCCAGCAGTGACGGGGACAGGGGGAGGGAGACCCAGTACTTC. The full variable domain, with the rest looked up from reference TRBV2 and TRBJ2-5, is EPEVTQTPSHQVTQMGQEVILRCVPISNHLYFYWYRQILGQKVEFLVSFYNNEISEKSEIFDDQFSVERPDGSNFTLKIRSTKLEDSAMYFCASSDGDRGRETQYFGPGTRLLVL.

This clone was recorded once. This chain links TRBV6-5 with TRBJ1-6, with 7 bases that match TRBD1. CDR3 length: 14 residues. Per germline, CDR1 MNHEY and CDR2 SVGAGI. Trimming cost V 6 bases and J 8 bases; bases outside gene matches: 7. CDR3 region: CASRDRPEYSPLHF. CDR3 in DNA: TGTGCCAGCAGGGACAGGCCGGAATATTCACCCCTCCACTTT.

This chain uses TRBV19 with TRBJ1-1, with 9 positions matching TRBD1. The CDR3 covers 13 residues. Germline V gene sequence: CDR1 LNHDA, CDR2 SQIVND (reference sequence). V lost 3 bases to trimming and J lost 11 bases; unmatched junction nucleotides: 7. Written as DNA, the CDR3 is TGTGCCAGTAGTATTATTGATGGACAGGGGGCTTTCTTT. Residues: CASSIIDGQGAFF.

V usage is TRBV6-5 and J usage is TRBJ2-4; 10 bases match TRBD1. The CDR3 is made up of 15 amino acids. The germline V gene encodes CDR1 MNHEY and CDR2 SVGAGI. V lost 10 bases, J lost 4 bases, and 10 bases stayed unmatched. The CDR3 nucleotides read TGTGCCATCTCGCCGGGGACAGGGGTTAAAAACATTCAGTACTTC. It specifies CAISPGTGVKNIQYF.

The rearrangement joins TRBV5-1 to TRBJ2-2; 15 positions agree with TRBD2. Per germline, CDR1 SGHRS and CDR2 YFSETQ. The junction had 8 bases not matched to a gene; V was cut back by 4 bases and J by 10 bases. This CDR3 region has 16 residues. CDR3 DNA: TGCGCCAGCAGCCTGGGACTAGCGGGGGGAGTTGTGGAGCTGTTTTTT. Protein sequence: CASSLGLAGGVVELFF.

The gene calls are TRBV10-3 and TRBJ1-1; D may be TRBD1 (5 bases). The germline V and J ends were trimmed by 7 bases and 3 bases, with 21 bases remaining between them. Germline V lookup: CDR1 ENHRY, CDR2 SYGVKD. The CDR3 extends over 16 amino acids. CDR3 residues: CAIKLDGAFGDTEAFF. The CDR3 bases are TGTGCCATCAAGTTGGACGGGGCCTTTGGGGACACTGAAGCTTTCTTT.

This clone was seen once. V is TRBV6-1 and J is TRBJ1-1; D unclear. This CDR3 contains 13 residues. Trimming took 0 bases from V and 2 from J, leaving 4 bases between them. Germline V gene lookup returns CDR1 MNHNS and CDR2 SASEGT. The CDR3 DNA reads as TGTGCCAGCAGTGAAGCGCTCAACACTGAAGCTTTCTTT. It specifies CASSEALNTEAFF.

The V call is TRBV9, the J call TRBJ1-2; D is undetermined. The germline CDR1 and CDR2 sequences are SGDLS and YYNGEE. V was pared by 4 bases and J by 4 bases, with 8 bases between. The CDR3 has 12 amino acids. CDR3 bases: TGTGCCAGCAGCAAGGAGAGCTATGGCTACACCTTC. Translation: CASSKESYGYTF.

The V call is TRBV10-1, the J call TRBJ1-1; D gene ambiguous. The germline V gene encodes CDR1 WNHNN and CDR2 SYGVQD (reference sequence). This CDR3 spans 14 amino acids. With 0 bases removed from V and 4 bases from J, the gap between germline ends came to 9 bases. The CDR3 region is CASSESRKGTEAFF. Here the CDR3 DNA reads TGCGCCAGCAGTGAGTCCCGAAAGGGCACTGAAGCTTTCTTT.

The rearrangement uses TRBV19 and TRBJ1-5, with D perhaps matching TRBD1 (6 bases). The CDR3 spans 14 residues. From germline, CDR1 is LNHDA and CDR2 SQIVND (reference sequence). The ends were cut back, 2 bases at V and 5 bases at J, with 10 bases in the middle. The CDR3 loop is CASSIWGAYQPQHF. The CDR3 DNA follows: TGTGCCAGTAGTATATGGGGGGCTTATCAGCCCCAGCATTTT.

The chain employs TRBV5-1 and TRBJ2-3; D remains ambiguous. Germline CDR1 SGHRS, CDR2 YFSETQ. V shed 1 base and J shed 4 bases, with 10 bases lying between them. The CDR3 is made up of 14 amino acids. CDR3 in amino acids: CASSLFQPSDTQYF. The DNA for the CDR3 is TGCGCCAGCAGCTTGTTTCAGCCCTCAGATACGCAGTATTTT.

The rearrangement uses TRBV4-2 and TRBJ1-2; 10 bases are shared with TRBD1. Germline CDR1 and CDR2: LGHNA and YNFKEQ. This CDR3 comprises 17 residues. V shed 1 base, J shed 3 bases, and the junction held 8 bases outside the gene matches. Here the CDR3 reads CASSQVLTGGEYYGYTF. The CDR3 coding sequence is TGTGCCAGCAGCCAAGTTTTGACAGGGGGCGAATACTATGGCTACACCTTC.

This clone showed up just once. V usage is TRBV29-1 and J usage is TRBJ1-1; possibly TRBD1 for D (5 bases). Trimming left V 5 bases short and J 5 bases short, with 12 bases between. The CDR3 contains 12 residues. The germline V gene has CDR1 SQVTM and CDR2 ANQGSEA. CDR3 bases: TGCAGCGTTCTGAGGGAGGGGACTGAAGCTTTCTTT. Translation gives CSVLREGTEAFF.

The chain carries TRBV2 and TRBJ1-2; TRBD1 might be the D (5 bases). Deletions cut 3 bases from V and 8 bases from J, with 10 bases between. The V gene's germline CDR1 is SNHLY and CDR2 FYNNEI. The CDR3 is made up of 12 amino acids. This CDR3 is CASSDGGWGYTF. CDR3 coding DNA: TGTGCCAGCAGTGATGGGGGTTGGGGCTACACCTTC.

This clone was detected once. J is TRBJ2-7 and V is TRBV5-5, with 8 nucleotides matching TRBD1. The CDR3 loop spans 13 amino acids. The ends lost 3 bases at V and 4 bases at J; junction bases unmatched: 3. The germline V gene has CDR1 SGHKS and CDR2 YYEKEE (reference sequence). The CDR3 protein is CASSYGQGYEQYV. CDR3 sequence (DNA): TGTGCCAGCAGCTATGGACAGGGTTACGAGCAGTACGTC.

The chain joins TRBV28 to TRBJ1-6; D is perhaps TRBD1 (6 bases). Germline CDR1 is MDHEN and CDR2 is SYDVKM. This CDR3 is built from 14 residues. V shed 5 bases and J shed 7 bases, with 12 bases lying between them. The CDR3 nucleotides read TGTGCCAGCAGTCCCTGGACAGACAATTCACCCCTCCACTTT. As protein: CASSPWTDNSPLHF.

The chain couples TRBV7-2 to TRBJ2-7, with D possibly matching TRBD1 (5 bases). Trimming pared 0 bases from V and 2 bases from J, leaving 11 bases between. The germline gives CDR1 SGHTA, CDR2 FQGNSA. This CDR3 has 15 amino acids. The DNA for the CDR3 is TGTGCCAGCAGCTTAGCGCTTAGGGGAACCTACGAGCAGTACTTC. Translation: CASSLALRGTYEQYF.

The rearrangement uses TRBV7-3 and TRBJ2-1; TRBD1 matches at 7 bases. Germline lookup yields CDR1 SGHTA and CDR2 FQGTGA. This CDR3 region has 14 residues. Losses at the gene ends were 0 bases for V and 6 bases for J; bases not matched to a gene: 2. The CDR3 sequence: CASSLTQGSNEQFF. The CDR3 DNA reads as TGTGCCAGCAGCTTAACACAGGGGAGCAATGAGCAGTTCTTC.

This clone came up once. This chain connects TRBV5-1 to TRBJ2-2; no firm D call. The germline V and J ends were trimmed by 2 bases and 4 bases, with 9 bases remaining between them. Looked up from germline, CDR1 is SGHRS and CDR2 is YFSETQ. The length of the CDR3 is 14 residues. The CDR3 region has the DNA TGCGCCAGCAGCTTAGGTCGTGGCACCGGGGAGCTGTTTTTT. As protein: CASSLGRGTGELFF.

The chain employs TRBV4-2 and TRBJ2-1; D gene ambiguous. Between the trimmed V and J ends, which lost 0 bases and 12 bases, there was a span of 24 bases. In germline, CDR1 is LGHNA, CDR2 YNFKEQ. This CDR3 is 17 amino acids long. In nucleotides, the CDR3 is TGTGCCAGCAGCCAAGATATGTCCGCCCCCTTACGGGCAAGGCAGTTCTTC. Protein product: CASSQDMSAPLRARQFF.

Note on this clone: At the DNA level, this CDR3 is encoded by other sequences in the same sample as well. CDR3 nucleotide sequence: TGTGCCAGCTCACCACAGGGGGCCGGACAGCCCCAGCATTTT. Its protein is CASSPQGAGQPQHF. The chain uses TRBV18 and TRBJ1-5; 7 bases map to TRBD1. The J segment lost 7 bases and the V segment lost 1 base, leaving 4 bases of the junction unmatched. In germline, CDR1 is KGHSH, CDR2 LQKENI. CDR3 length: 14 amino acids.

A single count supports this clone. V and J are TRBV19 and TRBJ1-1, with D uncertain. Germline-derived CDR1 and CDR2 are LNHDA and SQIVND (reference sequence). The CDR3 sequence is 15 residues long. Trimming stripped 1 base from V and 1 base from J, with 10 bases between. This CDR3 is CASSIVKGPNTEAFF. The DNA for the CDR3 is TGTGCCAGTAGTATAGTCAAGGGTCCGAACACTGAAGCTTTCTTT.

V usage is TRBV3-1 (or the pseudogene TRBV3-2) and J usage is TRBJ2-6; 7 bases are a match to TRBD1. Trimming took 0 bases from V and 2 from J; bases not matched to a gene: 1. Germline V gene sequence: CDR1 LGHDT, CDR2 YNNKEL (reference sequence). There are 16 residues in the CDR3. Here the CDR3 DNA reads TGTGCCAGCAGCCAAGAAGGGGGCGCTGGGGCCAACGTCCTGACTTTC. Encoded protein: CASSQEGGAGANVLTF.

The chain carries TRBV28 and TRBJ2-7, with 10 bases that match TRBD2. The length of the CDR3 is 12 residues. V gave up 5 bases and J gave up 9 bases; unmatched junction bases: 4. Germline CDR1 MDHEN, CDR2 SYDVKM. CDR3 residues: CASSRTSGRQYF. The CDR3 DNA reads TGTGCCAGCAGTCGGACTAGCGGTAGGCAGTACTTC.